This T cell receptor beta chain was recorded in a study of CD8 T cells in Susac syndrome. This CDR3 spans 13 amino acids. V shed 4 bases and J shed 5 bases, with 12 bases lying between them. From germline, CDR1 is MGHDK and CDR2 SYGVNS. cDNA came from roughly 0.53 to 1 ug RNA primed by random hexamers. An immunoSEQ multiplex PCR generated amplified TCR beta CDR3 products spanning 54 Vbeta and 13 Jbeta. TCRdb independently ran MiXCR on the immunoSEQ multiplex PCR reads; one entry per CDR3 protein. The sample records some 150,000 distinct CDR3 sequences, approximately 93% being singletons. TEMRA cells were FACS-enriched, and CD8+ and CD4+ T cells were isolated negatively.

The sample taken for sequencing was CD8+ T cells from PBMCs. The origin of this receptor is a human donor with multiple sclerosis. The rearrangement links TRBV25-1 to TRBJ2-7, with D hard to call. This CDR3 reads CASSVGSLNEQYF. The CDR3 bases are TGTGCCAGCAGTGTGGGCAGCCTAAACGAGCAGTACTTC.